The 8 T cell receptor beta chains in this list originate from one sample, sequenced in a study of human T cells and chemical hapten exposure. TCRdb reprocessed the RACE reads via MiXCR and lists one record per CDR3 protein. The repertoire holds tens of thousands of distinct CDR3 sequences, with more than 7.5% as singletons. Time point defined: pre-sensitization, week 0. Treatment reported: therapeutic diphenylcyclopropenone sensitization with weekly scalp DPC. The sequencing here drew on whole blood, taken in connection with sensitization to the hapten diphenylcyclopropenone (DPC). The receptors stem from a man aged 35 to 55 with alopecia areata. Some clones in this sample may be carry-over from other donors' samples.

The rearrangement uses TRBV9 and TRBJ2-2; D not resolved. The CDR3 has 13 residues. Germline V gives CDR1 SGDLS, CDR2 YYNGEE. V was trimmed by 3 bases and J by 2 bases, leaving 5 bases between them. CDR3 sequence reads: CASSALNTGELFF. In nucleotides, the CDR3 is TGTGCCAGCAGCGCTCTCAACACCGGGGAGCTGTTTTTT.

This clonotype was seen repeatedly, ten times or more. J is TRBJ2-1 and V is TRBV3-1; D is undetermined. There are 12 residues in the CDR3. V was trimmed by 6 bases and J by 9 bases, leaving 12 bases between them. CDR1 and CDR2 (germline): LGHDT, YNNKEL (reference sequence). Written as DNA, the CDR3 is TGTGCCAGCAGTAACCGAAGGGTTGAGCAGTTCTTC. Encoded protein: CASSNRRVEQFF.

This clonotype was detected many times. This CDR3 is CASSFSVGDTIYF. The CDR3 DNA follows: TGTGCCAGCAGCTTCAGTGTCGGCGACACCATATATTTT. The chain carries TRBV7-2 and TRBJ1-3, with unresolved D. CDR1 is SGHTA and CDR2 is FQGNSA in the germline V gene. The V and J ends lost 3 bases and 8 bases respectively, with 11 bases between them. The CDR3 consists of 13 residues.

The chain employs TRBV29-1 and TRBJ2-1; 7 nucleotides line up with TRBD2. The ends lost 1 base at V and 3 bases at J; junction bases unmatched: 9. The CDR3 is 16 amino acids. CDR1 is SQVTM, CDR2 ANQGSEA, per germline. The CDR3 here is CSVEGPGREGYNEQFF. In nucleotides, the CDR3 is TGCAGCGTTGAAGGACCGGGGAGGGAGGGCTACAATGAGCAGTTCTTC.

This clonotype was observed at least ten times. The V call is TRBV24-1, the J call TRBJ2-3; D is uncertain. In germline, CDR1 is KGHDR, CDR2 SFDVKD. This CDR3 contains 15 residues. Trimming pared 1 base from V and 7 bases from J, leaving 14 bases between. CDR3 amino acids: CATSDFGPTPNTQYF. CDR3 DNA: TGTGCCACCAGTGATTTTGGGCCTACTCCCAATACGCAGTATTTT.

This clonotype was recorded many times. The rearrangement joins TRBV9 to TRBJ1-1; D uncertain. Germline CDR1 SGDLS, CDR2 YYNGEE. V was pared by 4 bases and J by 3 bases, with 13 bases between. The CDR3 totals 14 residues. For the CDR3, the DNA is TGTGCCAGCAGCTCAGTCGGACGGCACACTGAAGCTTTCTTT. Its protein is CASSSVGRHTEAFF.

This clonotype was seen more than once but under ten times. J is TRBJ2-7 and V is TRBV4-3; no firm D call. Looked up from germline, CDR1 is LGHNA and CDR2 is YSLEER. The CDR3 is 14 residues long. V lost 0 bases and J 3 bases, leaving 9 bases between the germline ends. As DNA, the CDR3 is TGCGCCAGCAGCCAAGATCTGCCCGGCTACGAGCAGTACTTC. This translates into CASSQDLPGYEQYF.

This clonotype has at least ten counts. The chain joins TRBV5-4 to TRBJ2-1; 8 positions match TRBD1. The V gene's germline CDR1 is SGHNT and CDR2 YYREEE (reference sequence). Unmatched junction bases numbered 8, after V lost 7 bases and J lost 5 bases. There are 14 residues in the CDR3. CDR3 in amino acids: CASLDRASNNEQFF. Written as DNA, the CDR3 is TGTGCCAGCCTGGACAGGGCATCGAACAATGAGCAGTTCTTC.